The entry below describes one TCR beta chain. What it binds is unknown. Time point described: healthy volunteer bleed at 2 weeks. Total RNA was extracted from unfractionated whole blood. These data belong to a study of human T cells and chemical hapten exposure. Study-wide results and caveats: After DPC sensitization, TCRs above 1 in 1000 frequency showed no change.

TCRdb re-derived calls from the RACE reads in MiXCR, one entry per CDR3 protein. The repertoire holds about 50,000 distinct CDR3 sequences, with 3.5% to 4.5% as singletons. Sequencing was carried out using whole blood. The sequence came from a female donor in good health. Some clones in this sample may be carry-over from other donors' samples.

The CDR3 spells CATLSLNTEAFF. The DNA for the CDR3 is TGTGCCACCTTGTCTCTGAACACTGAAGCTTTCTTT. J is TRBJ1-1 and V is TRBV10-3; D remains ambiguous. The V gene lost 10 bases and the J gene lost 0 bases, with 9 bases spanning the gap. The CDR3 contains 12 residues. Looked up from germline, CDR1 is ENHRY and CDR2 is SYGVKD.